These 12 T cell receptor beta chains share one sample of origin, sequenced in a study of T cell responses to AZD1222 COVID-19 vaccine. Using immunoSEQ multiplex PCR, the repertoire was profiled, and TCRdb retains in-frame clones only, with some absent. There are some 90,000 clones in the sample; roughly 84% occur only once, and 19% lies in the top ten. Here the sequenced sample was peripheral blood, taken on day 0 of AZD1222 vaccination. The receptors were sampled from an adult in good health.

V and J are TRBV5-8 and TRBJ1-2; the D gene is possibly TRBD1 (6 bases). This CDR3 is 14 amino acids long. Germline lookup yields CDR1 SGHTS and CDR2 YDEGEE. V lost 1 base, J lost 7 bases, and 14 bases lay in between. CDR3 bases: TGTGCCAGCAGCTTGAGGACAGCTAGGTCTGGCTACACCTTC. This codes for CASSLRTARSGYTF.

To note about this clone: Other DNA sequences in this specimen translate into the identical CDR3. This chain joins TRBV18 and TRBJ1-1, with D unresolved. The germline V gene encodes CDR1 KGHSH and CDR2 LQKENI. CDR3 size: 15 residues. With 3 bases removed from V and 0 bases from J, the gap between germline ends came to 11 bases. The CDR3 region is CASSPGVNMNTEAFF. The CDR3 nucleotides read TGTGCCAGCTCACCGGGCGTTAACATGAACACTGAAGCTTTCTTT.

The table lists this clone with a count of one. The rearrangement joins TRBV4-3 to TRBJ2-7, with TRBD2 matching 11 bases. V lost 0 bases, J lost 5 bases, and 3 bases stayed unmatched. CDR1 is LGHNA and CDR2 is YSLEER in the germline V gene. This CDR3 has 15 amino acids. The CDR3 region has the DNA TGCGCCAGCAGCCAAGACATAGCGGGGGGGAACGAGCAGTACTTC. Translating it yields CASSQDIAGGNEQYF.

The chain carries TRBV6-5 and TRBJ2-3; possibly TRBD2 for D (5 bases). Trimming removed 7 bases at V and 1 base at J, with 12 bases between. The CDR3 length is 14 residues. Germline values: CDR1 MNHEY, CDR2 SVGAGI. The CDR3: CASKQGRGTDTQYF. CDR3 nucleotides: TGTGCCAGCAAACAAGGGCGGGGCACAGATACGCAGTATTTT.

This clone is medium-sized. The V and J genes are TRBV6-5 and TRBJ1-4; TRBD1 aligns across 10 bases. The V gene end was trimmed by 8 bases and the J gene end by 7 bases; junction bases not matched to a gene: 7. The CDR3 runs 14 residues. CDR1 and CDR2 (germline): MNHEY, SVGAGI. The DNA for the CDR3 is TGTGCCAGCGGAAGAGGGACAGGGGCTGAAAAACTGTTTTTT. Its translation: CASGRGTGAEKLFF.

V usage is TRBV7-9 and J usage is TRBJ1-1; D ambiguous. Germline-derived CDR1 and CDR2 are SEHNR and FQNEAQ (reference sequence). V lost 5 bases and J 2 bases, leaving 6 bases between the germline ends. The length of the CDR3 is 12 residues. CDR3 region: CASSKGNTEAFF. DNA of the CDR3: TGTGCCAGCAGCAAAGGTAACACTGAAGCTTTCTTT.

The V call is TRBV2, the J call TRBJ2-3, with a possible D match to TRBD2 (5 bases). Looked up from germline, CDR1 is SNHLY and CDR2 is FYNNEI. The CDR3 covers 15 residues. With 3 bases removed from V and 0 bases from J, the gap between germline ends came to 10 bases. CDR3 bases: TGTGCCAGCAGTGACGGCGGGCCAAGCACAGATACGCAGTATTTT. As protein: CASSDGGPSTDTQYF. The variable domain in full, completed from reference TRBV2 and TRBJ2-3, reads EPEVTQTPSHQVTQMGQEVILRCVPISNHLYFYWYRQILGQKVEFLVSFYNNEISEKSEIFDDQFSVERPDGSNFTLKIRSTKLEDSAMYFCASSDGGPSTDTQYFGPGTRLTVL.

The chain couples TRBV7-3 to TRBJ1-1, with a tentative D call TRBD1 (6 bases). Between the trimmed V and J ends, which lost 4 bases and 1 base, there was a span of 13 bases. There are 15 residues in the CDR3. The germline CDR1 and CDR2 sequences are SGHTA and FQGTGA. The CDR3 here is CASSSGQLRNTEAFF. The DNA for the CDR3 is TGTGCCAGCAGCTCCGGACAGCTAAGGAACACTGAAGCTTTCTTT.

The chain combines TRBV7-2 with TRBJ2-3; D remains ambiguous. Germline V gene sequence: CDR1 SGHTA, CDR2 FQGNSA. The CDR3 consists of 12 residues. Trimming took 1 base from V and 4 from J, leaving 3 bases between them. CDR3 sequence (DNA): TGTGCCAGCAGCTTAGGGGCAGATACGCAGTATTTT. This codes for CASSLGADTQYF.

In its sample, this clone was seen once. V gene TRBV6-5 combines with J gene TRBJ2-5, with unresolved D. The V end lost 5 bases, the J end lost 5 bases, and 18 bases lay between the germline ends. Germline values: CDR1 MNHEY, CDR2 SVGAGI. The CDR3 length is 15 residues. DNA of the CDR3: TGTGCCAGCAGTCAAACGTGGTTGGGCCGGGAGACCCAGTACTTC. Its translation: CASSQTWLGRETQYF.

V is TRBV19 and J is TRBJ2-7; 12 nucleotides agree with TRBD2. This CDR3 contains 14 residues. V shed 7 bases, J shed 2 bases, and the junction held 3 bases outside the gene matches. Germline CDR1 and CDR2: LNHDA and SQIVND (reference sequence). Here the CDR3 DNA reads TGTGCCAGTACTTCTAGCGGGGGGGCCTACGAGCAGTACTTC. Its protein is CASTSSGGAYEQYF.

The V call is TRBV4-2, the J call TRBJ1-6; 7 bases are shared with TRBD1. The CDR3 is 16 residues long. Germline V gene sequence: CDR1 LGHNA, CDR2 YNFKEQ. J gave up 0 bases and V 5 bases, and 4 bases lay outside the gene matches. The CDR3 coding sequence is TGTGCCAGCAGCGAGGACAGGAGCTCCTATAATTCACCCCTCCACTTT. Translated: CASSEDRSSYNSPLHF.